The following is a TCR beta chain sequence with its context. The data originate from a study of cytotoxic CD8 clonotypes in ibrutinib-treated CLL. Sequenced by immunoSEQ multiplex PCR; TCRdb stores in-frame clones only, minus some. This sample has approximately 120,000 clones; approximately 81% occur once, and the top ten carry 3.3%. The clonotype originates from a human donor with chronic lymphocytic leukemia. The sample here was PBMCs, taken after 24 months of ibrutinib treatment.

The CDR3 protein is CASSSGQHYGYTF. In DNA form, the CDR3 reads TGTGCCAGCAGCTCGGGACAGCACTATGGCTACACCTTC. The chain joins TRBV28 to TRBJ1-2; 7 nucleotides match TRBD1. In germline, CDR1 is MDHEN, CDR2 SYDVKM. The CDR3 has 13 residues. V lost 6 bases and J lost 3; bases outside the gene matches: 4.